These 21 T cell receptor beta chains were sequenced from one sample in a study of read filtering for tumor transcriptome and immune sequencing. The library was built from about 370 ng RNA with molecular barcoded adaptors for alpha/delta and beta/gamma chains. TCRdb independently ran MiXCR on the reads; one entry per CDR3 protein. The sample comprises about 35,000 distinct CDR3 sequences, more than 13% of which are singletons, and around 6.5% rests with the top ten. The sample consisted of a population of CD138-negative cells sorted from bone marrow. Receptors were obtained from a donor at least 40 years old with multiple myeloma.

This clonotype was found many times. This chain links TRBV12-3 or TRBV12-4 with TRBJ2-3, with TRBD2 matching over 10 bases. The CDR3 runs 17 residues. Trimming took 5 bases from V and 4 from J; bases not matched to a gene: 12. The CDR3 spells CASSGGPSGSWADTQYF. The CDR3 nucleotides are TGTGCCAGCAGTGGAGGCCCTAGCGGGAGTTGGGCAGATACGCAGTATTTT.

This clonotype was seen at least ten times. This chain joins TRBV7-2 and TRBJ2-1, with 12 bases fitting TRBD2. This CDR3 contains 21 residues. The J segment lost 5 bases and the V segment lost 7 bases, leaving 24 bases of the junction unmatched. CDR1 and CDR2 (germline): SGHTA, FQGNSA. CDR3 nucleotide sequence: TGTGCCAGCACCTCTCCGGGAGCTAGCGGGGGGGAGCCGCCGCCCCACAATGAGCAGTTCTTC. Translated, it gives CASTSPGASGGEPPPHNEQFF.

This clonotype was observed many times. The CDR3 DNA reads TGTGCCAGCAGCTTAGCGCGACTAGCGGGACGCACAGATACGCAGTATTTT. It encodes CASSLARLAGRTDTQYF. The chain is built from TRBV7-2 and TRBJ2-3; 11 nucleotides align to TRBD2. The germline gives CDR1 SGHTA, CDR2 FQGNSA. The V segment lost 0 bases and the J segment 1 base; nucleotides outside the gene matches: 3. This CDR3 has 17 amino acids.

In its sample, this clonotype was seen a few times. The gene calls are TRBV7-3 and TRBJ1-1; D remains unclear. The germline V gene has CDR1 SGHTA and CDR2 FQGTGA. V was cut by 5 bases and J by 4 bases, with 11 bases left in between. The CDR3 totals 13 residues. This CDR3 is CASSQTLGTEAFF. DNA of the CDR3: TGTGCCAGCAGCCAGACGTTGGGCACTGAAGCTTTCTTT.

Turning to this clonotype: At one end, the junction sequence differs from germline, possibly due to a read error. The rearrangement joins TRBV15 to TRBJ2-2; 8 bases are shared with TRBD1. Germline V CDR1 and CDR2: LNHNV, YYDKDF (reference sequence). This CDR3 spans 13 amino acids. DNA of the CDR3: TGTGTCACCCGCGGACAGGGTGGCGGGGAGCTGTTTTTC. Amino acid sequence: CVTRGQGGGELFF.

By proportion, this clonotype is medium-sized. J is TRBJ2-1 and V is TRBV7-2; 14 bases align to TRBD2. The germline V gene has CDR1 SGHTA and CDR2 FQGNSA. After removal of 1 base from V and 10 bases from J, the junction contained 6 bases not matched to a gene. The CDR3 covers 16 residues. CDR3 sequence reads: CASSLEGTSGRFEQFF. The CDR3 DNA reads TGTGCCAGCAGCTTAGAGGGGACTAGCGGGAGATTCGAGCAGTTCTTC. The full variable domain, rest sourced from reference TRBV7-2 and TRBJ2-1, is GAGVSQSPSNKVTEKGKDVELRCDPISGHTALYWYRQSLGQGLEFLIYFQGNSAPDKSGLPSDRFSAERTGGSVSTLTIQRTQQEDSAVYLCASSLEGTSGRFEQFFGPGTRLTVL.

At least ten counts were recorded for this clonotype. This chain connects TRBV2 to TRBJ1-1, with TRBD1 identical over 7 bases. Trimming at V came to 9 bases and at J to 1 base, leaving 5 bases not matched to a gene. The germline gives CDR1 SNHLY, CDR2 FYNNEI. CDR3 length: 13 residues. CDR3 amino acids: CASQGTANTEAFF. CDR3 in DNA: TGTGCCAGTCAGGGGACAGCGAACACTGAAGCTTTCTTT.

This clonotype has a single count. V gene TRBV29-1 combines with J gene TRBJ2-7; TRBD1 is a possible D gene (6 bases). V lost 0 bases, J lost 6 bases, and 21 bases lay in between. The CDR3 has 16 residues. Germline V gene sequence: CDR1 SQVTM, CDR2 ANQGSEA. CDR3 amino acids: CSVEDLTLRGRGEQYF. CDR3 coding DNA: TGCAGCGTTGAAGATCTGACGCTCAGGGGCCGAGGCGAGCAGTACTTC.

This clonotype was picked up many times. V usage is TRBV23-1 and J usage is TRBJ2-3, with a possible D match to TRBD2 (6 bases). TRBV23-1 is identified as an open reading frame with a role that is uncertain. Trimming shortened V by 6 bases and J by 4 bases, and 17 bases separated the two germline ends. This CDR3 spans 15 amino acids. CDR3 region: CASSLFLLASDTQYF. Here the CDR3 DNA reads TGCGCCAGCAGCCTGTTTTTACTAGCATCAGATACGCAGTATTTT.

The table lists this clonotype with many counts. The chain employs TRBV10-3 and TRBJ2-7; TRBD2 matches at 10 bases. Trimming removed 0 bases from V and 4 bases from J; junction bases left unmatched: 3. CDR1 is ENHRY, CDR2 SYGVKD, per germline. The CDR3 sequence is 15 residues long. CDR3 sequence reads: CAISESSGRAYEQYF. Written as DNA, the CDR3 is TGTGCCATCAGTGAGTCCAGCGGGAGGGCTTACGAGCAGTACTTC.

This clonotype was seen many times. V and J are TRBV5-1 and TRBJ1-1; D is uncertain. The CDR3 length is 14 residues. V gave up 6 bases and J gave up 0 bases, with 12 bases separating them. Germline assignment: CDR1 SGHRS and CDR2 YFSETQ. The CDR3 nucleotides are TGCGCCAGCACGTTTGCAGGAATGAACACTGAAGCTTTCTTT. The encoded protein is CASTFAGMNTEAFF.

This clonotype was seen at least ten times. The CDR3 loop reads CSAGAGQETQYF. The CDR3 region has the DNA TGCAGTGCTGGGGCAGGCCAAGAGACCCAGTACTTC. The chain uses TRBV20-1 and TRBJ2-5; a possible D gene is TRBD1 (5 bases). CDR1 DFQATT and CDR2 SNEGSKA come from the germline V gene (reference sequence). Trimming shortened V by 5 bases and J by 1 base, and 8 bases separated the two germline ends. The length of the CDR3 is 12 residues.

Regarding this clonotype: No conserved phenylalanine or tryptophan ends this CDR3, so it is likely a read error. The chain links TRBV5-1 to TRBJ2-1; D not certain. The V gene's germline CDR1 is SGHRS and CDR2 YFSETQ. The CDR3 is 13 amino acids. The CDR3 coding sequence is TGTGCCAGCAGCCTGCATGGACCGAATGAGCAGTTCCTC. It is translated as CASSLHGPNEQFL.

This clonotype appeared many times. The V gene is TRBV5-1, the J gene TRBJ2-1, with TRBD2 matching over 14 bases. V lost 4 bases and J lost 1; bases outside the gene matches: 4. CDR1 is SGHRS, CDR2 YFSETQ, per germline. This CDR3 has 17 residues. The CDR3 here is CASSPRTSGGSYNEQFF. As DNA, the CDR3 is TGCGCCAGCAGCCCCAGGACTAGCGGGGGGTCCTACAATGAGCAGTTCTTC.

This clonotype has a count of ten or more. The rearrangement uses TRBV20-1 and TRBJ2-3; 9 nucleotides agree with TRBD2. This CDR3 is built from 16 residues. Germline lookup yields CDR1 DFQATT and CDR2 SNEGSKA (reference sequence). With V trimmed by 3 bases and J by 2 bases, 9 bases remained unmatched. The CDR3 is CSASPLVAGVTDTQYF. CDR3 nucleotide sequence: TGCAGTGCTAGTCCCCTGGTAGCGGGGGTCACAGATACGCAGTATTTT.

This clonotype was seen ten or more times. The chain combines TRBV5-4 with TRBJ2-3; 9 nucleotides match TRBD2. The length of the CDR3 is 15 residues. The V gene end was trimmed by 4 bases and the J gene end by 6 bases; junction bases not matched to a gene: 9. Germline V gene sequence: CDR1 SGHNT, CDR2 YYREEE (reference sequence). The chain's CDR3 is CASSLGLALGDTQYF. The DNA for the CDR3 is TGTGCCAGCAGCCTAGGACTAGCGTTAGGGGATACGCAGTATTTT.

In its sample, this clonotype is medium-sized. This chain uses TRBV20-1 with TRBJ2-1, with D uncertain. This CDR3 spans 10 amino acids. Germline values: CDR1 DFQATT, CDR2 SNEGSKA (reference sequence). The V end lost 8 bases, the J end lost 7 bases, and 9 bases lay between the germline ends. DNA for the CDR3: TGCAGTATCGAGACTAATGAGCAGTTCTTC. Residues: CSIETNEQFF.

By proportion, this clonotype is medium-sized. The CDR3 loop reads CASSFGTGSGGYTF. CDR3 nucleotides: TGCGCCAGCAGCTTCGGGACAGGCTCTGGTGGCTACACCTTC. This chain uses TRBV5-1 with TRBJ1-2; TRBD1 aligns across 8 bases. Per germline, CDR1 SGHRS and CDR2 YFSETQ. The CDR3 consists of 14 residues. Unmatched junction bases numbered 7, after V lost 2 bases and J lost 7 bases.

This clonotype has at least ten counts. V is TRBV5-1 and J is TRBJ2-7, with TRBD1 matching 10 bases. With 4 bases clipped from V and 4 bases from J, the junction kept 8 bases outside the gene matches. The CDR3 sequence is 15 residues long. The germline V gene has CDR1 SGHRS and CDR2 YFSETQ. The CDR3 spells CASSITGTGVYEQYF. The CDR3 DNA is TGCGCCAGCAGCATTACCGGGACAGGGGTGTACGAGCAGTACTTC.

This clonotype was observed many times. J is TRBJ2-7 and V is TRBV7-9; TRBD1 might be the D (6 bases). Trimming pared 4 bases from V and 6 bases from J, leaving 19 bases between. Germline CDR1 is SEHNR and CDR2 is FQNEAQ (reference sequence). The CDR3 loop spans 15 amino acids. As DNA, the CDR3 is TGTGCCAGCAGCTCGCCGACAACAGGGCTGAGCGAGCAGTACTTC. It codes for CASSSPTTGLSEQYF.

This clonotype was recorded at least ten times. One end of the junction varies from germline; a read error may be responsible. The rearrangement uses TRBV4-1 and TRBJ2-1; 12 bases are a match to TRBD1. This CDR3 comprises 15 residues. Germline CDR1 is MGHRA and CDR2 is YSYEKL. The CDR3 sequence: CASSRRDRGLNEQFF. DNA for the CDR3: TGTGCCAGCAGCCGCCGGGACAGGGGGCTGAATGAGCAGTTCTTC.